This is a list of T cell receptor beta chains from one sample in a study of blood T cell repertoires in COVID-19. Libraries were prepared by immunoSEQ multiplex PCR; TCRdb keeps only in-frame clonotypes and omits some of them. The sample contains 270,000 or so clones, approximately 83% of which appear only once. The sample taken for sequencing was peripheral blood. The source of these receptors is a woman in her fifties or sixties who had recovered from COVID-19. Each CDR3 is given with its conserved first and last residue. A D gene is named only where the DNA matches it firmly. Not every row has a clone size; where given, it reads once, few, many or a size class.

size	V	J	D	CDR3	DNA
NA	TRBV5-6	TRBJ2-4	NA	CASSLGYRAVHIQYF	TGTGCCAGCAGCTTAGGGTACAGGGCGGTCCACATTCAGTACTTC
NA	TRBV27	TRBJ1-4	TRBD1	CASSLFSGQVPNEKLFF	TGTGCCAGCAGTTTATTTTCCGGACAGGTCCCTAATGAAAAACTGTTTTTT
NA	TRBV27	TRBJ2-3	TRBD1	CASSLFGQGYTDTQYF	TGTGCCAGCAGTTTATTCGGACAGGGCTACACAGATACGCAGTATTTT
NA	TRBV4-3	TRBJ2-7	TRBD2	CASSQELAGGEQYF	TGCGCCAGCAGCCAGGAGCTAGCGGGGGGCGAGCAGTACTTC
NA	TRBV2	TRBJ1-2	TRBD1	CASQATGGGYTF	TGTGCCAGTCAAGCAACAGGGGGCGGCTACACCTTC
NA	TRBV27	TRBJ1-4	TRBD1	CASSLTGVLEKLFF	TGTGCCAGCAGTCTGACAGGGGTTCTGGAAAAACTGTTTTTT
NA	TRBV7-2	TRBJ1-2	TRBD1	CASSQGQYYGYTF	TGTGCCAGCAGCCAGGGACAGTACTATGGCTACACCTTC
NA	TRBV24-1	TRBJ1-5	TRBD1	CATSAGGTQPQHF	TGTGCCACCAGTGCAGGGGGCACTCAGCCCCAGCATTTT
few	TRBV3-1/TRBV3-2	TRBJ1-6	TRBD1	CASSLRDRGVNSPLHF	TGTGCCAGCAGCCTCCGGGACAGGGGAGTTAATTCACCCCTCCACTTT
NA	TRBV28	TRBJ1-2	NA	CASSLGARLDYGYTF	TGTGCCAGCAGTTTAGGAGCTAGGTTGGACTATGGCTACACCTTC
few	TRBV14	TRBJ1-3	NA	CASSSGMYSGNTIYF	TGTGCCAGCAGCTCCGGGATGTACTCTGGAAACACCATATATTTT
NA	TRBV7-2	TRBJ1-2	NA	CASSSLSYGYTF	TGTGCCAGCAGCTCCCTTTCCTATGGCTACACCTTC
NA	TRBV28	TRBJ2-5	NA	CASKPSGAQETQYF	TGTGCCAGCAAGCCGTCAGGGGCCCAAGAGACCCAGTACTTC
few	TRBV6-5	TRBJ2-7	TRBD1	CASAGGPSAEQYF	TGTGCCAGTGCAGGGGGACCGTCCGCCGAGCAGTACTTC
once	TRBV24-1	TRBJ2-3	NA	CATSPGSDTQYF	TGTGCCACCAGTCCAGGATCAGATACGCAGTATTTT
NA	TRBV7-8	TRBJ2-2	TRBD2	CASSLRLAGTGELFF	TGTGCCAGCAGCTTAAGACTAGCGGGGACCGGGGAGCTGTTTTTT
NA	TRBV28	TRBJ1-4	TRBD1	CAIGTGPEKLFF	TGTGCAATCGGGACAGGGCCTGAAAAACTGTTTTTT
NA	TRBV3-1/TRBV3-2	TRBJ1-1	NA	CASSQALTGLYTEAFF	TGTGCCAGCAGCCAAGCGCTCACAGGGTTATACACTGAAGCTTTCTTT
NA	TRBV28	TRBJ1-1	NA	CASSLRGEGNTEAFF	TGTGCCAGCAGTTTACGGGGGGAGGGAAACACTGAAGCTTTCTTT
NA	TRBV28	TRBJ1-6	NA	CASLGLFLTSYNSPLHF	TGTGCCAGCCTTGGACTATTTTTGACCTCCTATAATTCACCCCTCCACTTT
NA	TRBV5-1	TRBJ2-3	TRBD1	CASSLGQGGDTQYF	TGCGCCAGCAGCTTGGGACAGGGCGGAGATACGCAGTATTTT
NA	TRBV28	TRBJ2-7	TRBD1	CASSSPGQGDYEQYF	TGTGCCAGCAGTTCCCCGGGACAGGGGGACTACGAGCAGTACTTC
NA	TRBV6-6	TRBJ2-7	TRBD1	CASRSQGETYEQYF	TGTGCCAGCAGAAGTCAGGGGGAGACCTACGAGCAGTACTTC
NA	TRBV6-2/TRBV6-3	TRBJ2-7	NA	CASSYDLAEGGYEQYF	TGTGCCAGCAGTTACGATTTAGCGGAAGGAGGCTACGAGCAGTACTTC
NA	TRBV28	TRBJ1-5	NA	CASSPRTWTVDQPQHF	TGTGCCAGCAGTCCCAGGACGTGGACAGTGGATCAGCCCCAGCATTTT
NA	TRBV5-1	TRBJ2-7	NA	CASSLTGLSSYEQYF	TGCGCCAGCAGCTTGACAGGGCTGAGCTCCTACGAGCAGTACTTC
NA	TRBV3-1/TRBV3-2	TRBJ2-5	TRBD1	CASSSGQRQETQYF	TGTGCCAGCAGCTCGGGACAGAGACAAGAGACCCAGTACTTC
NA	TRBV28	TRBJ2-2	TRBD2	CASSLAGGNTGELFF	TGTGCCAGCAGTCTAGCGGGGGGCAACACCGGGGAGCTGTTTTTT
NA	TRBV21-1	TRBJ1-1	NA	CARRRGEAFF	TGTGCTCGACGGCGAGGCGAAGCTTTCTTT
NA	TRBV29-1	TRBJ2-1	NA	CSLGANEQFF	TGCAGCTTAGGGGCCAATGAGCAGTTCTTC
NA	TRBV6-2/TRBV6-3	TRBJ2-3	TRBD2	CASSDELAVTDTQYF	TGTGCCAGCAGTGACGAACTAGCGGTCACAGATACGCAGTATTTT
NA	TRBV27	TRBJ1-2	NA	CASIGGADYGYTF	TGTGCCAGCATCGGTGGGGCTGATTATGGCTACACCTTC
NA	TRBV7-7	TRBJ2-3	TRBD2	CASSLGALAGGTDTQYF	TGTGCCAGCAGTTTGGGAGCTCTAGCGGGGGGCACAGATACGCAGTATTTT
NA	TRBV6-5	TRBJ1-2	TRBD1	CASSSRDRIKYGYTF	TGTGCCAGCAGTAGCCGGGACAGGATAAAGTATGGCTACACCTTC
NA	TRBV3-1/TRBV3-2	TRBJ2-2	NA	CASSQVLFLTGELFF	TGTGCCAGCAGCCAAGTCCTCTTTCTCACCGGGGAGCTGTTTTTT
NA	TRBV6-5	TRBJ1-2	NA	CASSYSLAANYGYTF	TGTGCCAGCAGTTACTCCCTGGCAGCTAACTATGGCTACACCTTC
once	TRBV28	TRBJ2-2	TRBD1	CASSSGQGVGGELFF	TGTGCCAGCAGTAGCGGACAGGGGGTCGGCGGGGAGCTGTTTTTT
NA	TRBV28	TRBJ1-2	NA	CATTGGPYGYTF	TGTGCCACGACAGGCGGACCCTATGGCTACACCTTC
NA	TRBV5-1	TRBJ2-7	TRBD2	CASSLSREGRYEQYF	TGCGCCAGCAGCTTGAGTCGGGAGGGCCGGTACGAGCAGTACTTC
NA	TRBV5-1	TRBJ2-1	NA	CASSLAPGNEQFF	TGCGCCAGCAGCTTGGCGCCGGGCAATGAGCAGTTCTTC
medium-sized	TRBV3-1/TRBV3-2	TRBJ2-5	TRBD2	CASTQKRREGPRETQYF	TGTGCCAGCACCCAAAAGAGGCGGGAGGGCCCCCGGGAGACCCAGTACTTC
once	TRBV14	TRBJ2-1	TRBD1	CASSPTGTVDEQFF	TGTGCCAGCAGCCCCACCGGGACAGTTGATGAGCAGTTCTTC
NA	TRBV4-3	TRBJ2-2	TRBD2	CASSPGLARANTGELFF	TGCGCCAGCAGCCCCGGACTAGCGCGCGCGAACACCGGGGAGCTGTTTTTT
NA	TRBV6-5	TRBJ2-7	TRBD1	CASRPGVGTGGEQYF	TGTGCCAGCAGACCCGGGGTAGGGACAGGAGGCGAGCAGTACTTC
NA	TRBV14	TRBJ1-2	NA	CASSPHLYGYTF	TGTGCCAGCAGCCCCCACTTGTATGGCTACACCTTC
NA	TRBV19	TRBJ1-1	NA	CASAGRQMNTEAFF	TGTGCCAGCGCGGGCAGGCAAATGAACACTGAAGCTTTCTTT
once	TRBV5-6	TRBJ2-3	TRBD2	CASSFGSGGADTQYF	TGTGCCAGCAGCTTTGGTAGCGGGGGGGCAGATACGCAGTATTTT
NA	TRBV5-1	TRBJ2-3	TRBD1	CASSFGQASATDTQYF	TGCGCCAGCAGCTTCGGACAGGCCTCGGCCACAGATACGCAGTATTTT
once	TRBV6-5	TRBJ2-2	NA	CASNRAGKSGGELFF	TGTGCCAGCAATCGGGCAGGGAAGTCGGGCGGGGAGCTGTTTTTT
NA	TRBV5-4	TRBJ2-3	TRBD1	CASSLAPGQGGNTQYF	TGTGCCAGCAGCTTGGCACCGGGACAGGGAGGCAACACGCAGTATTTT
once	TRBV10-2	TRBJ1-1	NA	CASSESGGNTEAFF	TGCGCCAGCAGTGAGTCAGGGGGAAACACTGAAGCTTTCTTT
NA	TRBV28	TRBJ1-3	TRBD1	CASSPPGQGRHTIYF	TGTGCCAGCAGCCCCCCCGGACAGGGGCGACACACCATATATTTT
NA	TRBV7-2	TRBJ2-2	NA	CASSPLGAHTGELFF	TGTGCCAGCAGCCCGTTGGGGGCGCACACCGGGGAGCTGTTTTTT